This TCR beta chain was documented in a study of cytomegalovirus exposure and HLA in healthy donors. Whole-study results and caveats: Further analysis was carried out later, and it showed several of the most significant clusters appearing linked to common viral pathogens. There were under 200 TCR beta chains listed as cytomegalovirus-associated. Later analysis identified about 15,000 TCR beta sequences associated with HLA alleles, using a false discovery rate threshold of 0.05. Later analysis demonstrated an association between a missense DCLRE1C variant and TCR beta V- and J-gene trimming.

The germline V and J ends were trimmed by 6 bases and 0 bases, with 12 bases remaining between them. Germline V gene data show CDR1 as SNHLY and CDR2 as FYNNEI. The CDR3 extends over 15 amino acids. PCR used 60 Vbeta primers and 13 Jbeta primers. The method was immunoSEQ multiplex PCR; TCRdb's version includes in-frame clones alone and lacks a portion of them. Of about 140,000 clones detected, 87% appear once; the ten largest clones hold roughly 5%. Note on this clone: Its antigen is unknown.

This clonotype was sampled from a young woman in good health and CMV-seronegative. Material: PBMCs. The rearrangement uses TRBV2 and TRBJ2-4, with D uncertain. As DNA, the CDR3 is TGTGCCAGCAGAGCTACCTTTTTAGCCAAAAACATTCAGTACTTC. Protein sequence: CASRATFLAKNIQYF.